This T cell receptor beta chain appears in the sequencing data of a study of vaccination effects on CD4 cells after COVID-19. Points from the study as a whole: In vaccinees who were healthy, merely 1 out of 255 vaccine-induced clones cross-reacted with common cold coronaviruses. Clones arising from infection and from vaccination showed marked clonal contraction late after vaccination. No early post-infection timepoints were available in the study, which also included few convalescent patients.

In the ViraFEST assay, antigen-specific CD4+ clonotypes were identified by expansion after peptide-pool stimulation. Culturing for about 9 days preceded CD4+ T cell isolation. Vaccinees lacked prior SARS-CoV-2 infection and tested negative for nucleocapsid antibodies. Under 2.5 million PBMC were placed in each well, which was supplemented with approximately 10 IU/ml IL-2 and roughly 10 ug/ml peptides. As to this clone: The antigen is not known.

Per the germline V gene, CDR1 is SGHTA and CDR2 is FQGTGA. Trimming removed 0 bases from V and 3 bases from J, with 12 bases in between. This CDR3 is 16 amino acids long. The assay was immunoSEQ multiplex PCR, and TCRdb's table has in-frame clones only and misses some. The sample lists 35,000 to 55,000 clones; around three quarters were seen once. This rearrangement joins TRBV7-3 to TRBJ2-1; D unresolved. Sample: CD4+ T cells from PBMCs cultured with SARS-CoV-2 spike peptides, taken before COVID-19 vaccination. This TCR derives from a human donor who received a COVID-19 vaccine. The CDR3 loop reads CASSLTAGPFYNEQFF. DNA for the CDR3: TGTGCCAGCAGCTTAACTGCAGGCCCTTTCTACAATGAGCAGTTCTTC. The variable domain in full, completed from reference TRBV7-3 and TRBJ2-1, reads GAGVSQTPSNKVTEKGKYVELRCDPISGHTALYWYRQSLGQGPEFLIYFQGTGAADDSGLPNDRFFAVRPEGSVSTLKIQRTERGDSAVYLCASSLTAGPFYNEQFFGPGTRLTVL.